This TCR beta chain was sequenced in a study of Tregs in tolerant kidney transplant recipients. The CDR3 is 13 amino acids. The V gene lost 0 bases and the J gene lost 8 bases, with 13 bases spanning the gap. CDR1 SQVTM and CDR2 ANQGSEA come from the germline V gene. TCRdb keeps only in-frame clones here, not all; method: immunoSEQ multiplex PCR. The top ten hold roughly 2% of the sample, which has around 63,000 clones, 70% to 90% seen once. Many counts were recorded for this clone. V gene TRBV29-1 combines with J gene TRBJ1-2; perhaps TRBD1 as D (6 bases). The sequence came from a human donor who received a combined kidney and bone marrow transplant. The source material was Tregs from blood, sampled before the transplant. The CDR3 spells CSVEDGGGVGYTF. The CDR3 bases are TGCAGCGTTGAAGACGGGGGCGGGGTGGGCTACACCTTC.